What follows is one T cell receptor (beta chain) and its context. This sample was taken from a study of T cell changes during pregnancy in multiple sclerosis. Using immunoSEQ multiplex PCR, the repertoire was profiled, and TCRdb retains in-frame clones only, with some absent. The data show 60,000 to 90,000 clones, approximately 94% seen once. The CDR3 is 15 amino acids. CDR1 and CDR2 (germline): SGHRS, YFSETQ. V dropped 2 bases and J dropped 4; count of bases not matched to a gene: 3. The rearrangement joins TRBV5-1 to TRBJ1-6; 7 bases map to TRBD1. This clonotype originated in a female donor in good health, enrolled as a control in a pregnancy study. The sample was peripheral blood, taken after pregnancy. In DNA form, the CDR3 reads TGCGCCAGCAGCTTCAGGACAGGATATAATTCACCCCTCCACTTT. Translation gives CASSFRTGYNSPLHF.